Below are 21 T cell receptor beta chains sequenced from a single sample in a study of response to subunit inactivated influenza vaccine. MiXCR was run by TCRdb on the RT-PCR reads, yielding one entry per CDR3 protein. The table lists hundreds of thousands of distinct CDR3 sequences, roughly 23% of them singletons. Sequenced here: CD4+ T cells sorted from PBMCs, sampled 5 days after vaccination. These receptor sequences come from a man aged 50 to 59 who received an inactivated influenza vaccine.

This chain uses TRBV20-1 with TRBJ1-5; tentative D call: TRBD1 (6 bases). V shed 3 bases and J shed 2 bases, with 23 bases lying between them. The germline CDR1 and CDR2 sequences are DFQATT and SNEGSKA (reference sequence). The CDR3 length is 18 residues. DNA of the CDR3: TGCAGTGCTAGGGCTTCCGGGACACTTCTGTACGGCAATCAGCCCCAGCATTTT. Protein sequence: CSARASGTLLYGNQPQHF.

The chain recombines TRBV9 with TRBJ2-2; D unclear. The germline gives CDR1 SGDLS, CDR2 YYNGEE. Deletions cut 4 bases from V and 1 base from J, with 11 bases between. This CDR3 contains 15 residues. The CDR3: CASSPTEGNTGELFF. CDR3 bases: TGTGCCAGCAGCCCCACAGAAGGGAACACCGGGGAGCTGTTTTTT.

This clonotype was observed at least ten times. V is TRBV18 and J is TRBJ2-3; TRBD1 matches 7 bases. CDR1 and CDR2 from the germline V gene are KGHSH and LQKENI. This CDR3 spans 13 amino acids. The V segment lost 3 bases and the J segment 11 bases; nucleotides outside the gene matches: 8. The CDR3 DNA reads as TGTGCCAGCTCACCGGACAGGCAGAGAGGGCAGTATTTT. This sequence encodes CASSPDRQRGQYF.

The chain couples TRBV6-2 or TRBV6-3 to TRBJ2-7; tentative D call: TRBD2 (6 bases). Germline V gives CDR1 MNHEY, CDR2 SVGEGT. The V gene lost 2 bases and the J gene lost 0 bases, with 11 bases spanning the gap. CDR3 size: 15 residues. The CDR3 loop reads CASSYGLASSYEQYF. In DNA form, the CDR3 reads TGTGCCAGCAGTTACGGGCTAGCGAGCTCCTACGAGCAGTACTTC.

The rearrangement uses TRBV15 and TRBJ2-3, with 8 bases lining up with TRBD2. CDR1 and CDR2 from the germline V gene are LNHNV and YYDKDF (reference sequence). The CDR3 length is 16 residues. The V gene end was trimmed by 1 base and the J gene end by 1 base; junction bases not matched to a gene: 4. CDR3 sequence: CATSRAGGPGTDTQYF. CDR3 bases: TGTGCCACCAGCAGAGCGGGAGGGCCTGGCACAGATACGCAGTATTTT.

In its sample, this clonotype was seen once. The chain combines TRBV20-1 with TRBJ2-3; D is undetermined. In germline, CDR1 is DFQATT, CDR2 SNEGSKA (reference sequence). The CDR3 spans 12 residues. Trimming cost V 5 bases and J 6 bases, with 12 bases left between them. The CDR3 spells CSASPPSDTQYF. Written as DNA, the CDR3 is TGCAGTGCTTCCCCGCCGTCGGATACGCAGTATTTT.

V and J are TRBV10-3 and TRBJ1-2; a weak D match, TRBD1 (5 bases). The V gene's germline CDR1 is ENHRY and CDR2 SYGVKD. The CDR3 is made up of 13 amino acids. V lost 2 bases and J lost 3, with 7 bases in between. The chain's CDR3 is CAISEGGDYGYTF. For the CDR3, the DNA is TGTGCCATCAGTGAGGGGGGTGACTATGGCTACACCTTC.

This clonotype came up a few times. The V and J genes are TRBV12-3 or TRBV12-4 and TRBJ1-6; TRBD1 might be the D (6 bases). V dropped 7 bases and J dropped 9 bases, with 19 bases sitting between them. CDR3 length: 15 residues. This CDR3 is CASIPSGALGSPLHF. The CDR3 nucleotides are TGTGCCAGCATCCCCTCGGGGGCGCTGGGTTCACCCCTCCACTTT.

This clonotype was counted a few times. The genes are TRBV6-5 and TRBJ2-7; 8 bases are shared with TRBD2. CDR1 and CDR2 from the germline V gene are MNHEY and SVGAGI. This CDR3 is built from 14 residues. Unmatched junction bases numbered 8, after V lost 4 bases and J lost 6 bases. CDR3 in amino acids: CASSSGRLASEQYF. For the CDR3, the DNA is TGTGCCAGCAGTTCCGGAAGACTAGCGAGCGAGCAGTACTTC.

The chain couples TRBV7-2 to TRBJ2-3; 8 bases agree with TRBD2. The CDR3 runs 15 residues. The V segment lost 7 bases and the J segment 1 base; nucleotides outside the gene matches: 7. Germline CDR1 is SGHTA and CDR2 is FQGNSA. CDR3 loop: CASTIIAGRTDTQYF. The CDR3 DNA reads as TGTGCCAGCACTATTATAGCGGGACGCACAGATACGCAGTATTTT. Filled out from reference TRBV7-2 and TRBJ2-3, the complete variable domain reads GAGVSQSPSNKVTEKGKDVELRCDPISGHTALYWYRQSLGQGLEFLIYFQGNSAPDKSGLPSDRFSAERTGGSVSTLTIQRTQQEDSAVYLCASTIIAGRTDTQYFGPGTRLTVL.

V gene TRBV5-1 combines with J gene TRBJ2-1; 10 bases line up with TRBD2. The CDR3 has 15 amino acids. CDR1 and CDR2 from the germline V gene are SGHRS and YFSETQ. V lost 2 bases to trimming and J lost 7 bases; unmatched junction nucleotides: 6. CDR3 region: CASSFSLAGDNEQFF. CDR3 coding DNA: TGCGCCAGCAGCTTCTCTCTAGCGGGAGATAATGAGCAGTTCTTC.

This clonotype occurred a few times. This sequence joins TRBV2 and TRBJ2-5; perhaps D is TRBD1 or TRBD2 (5 bases each). Trimming removed 5 bases at V and 6 bases at J, with 13 bases between. This CDR3 is built from 13 residues. The germline gives CDR1 SNHLY, CDR2 FYNNEI. CDR3 protein: CASSRLMGQTQYF. The CDR3, as DNA: TGTGCCAGCAGTCGGTTAATGGGACAGACCCAGTACTTC.

This sequence joins TRBV12-3 or TRBV12-4 and TRBJ1-5; TRBD1 is a possible D gene (6 bases). Trimming left V 1 base short and J 5 bases short, with 15 bases between. The CDR3 contains 16 residues. The CDR3 loop is CASSLGVLGGHQPQHF. In DNA form, the CDR3 reads TGTGCCAGCAGTTTAGGGGTGCTGGGGGGCCATCAGCCCCAGCATTTT.

The V and J genes are TRBV5-4 and TRBJ1-2, with 11 bases aligning to TRBD1. The V and J ends lost 0 bases and 3 bases, in that order; junction bases with no gene match: 4. The germline gives CDR1 SGHNT, CDR2 YYREEE (reference sequence). The CDR3 length is 16 residues. CDR3 coding DNA: TGTGCCAGCAGCTTGGATCGGACAGGGGGCCACTATGGCTACACCTTC. Its translation is CASSLDRTGGHYGYTF.

The chain joins TRBV9 to TRBJ2-5; D is undetermined. Germline V gene sequence: CDR1 SGDLS, CDR2 YYNGEE. This CDR3 spans 14 amino acids. The ends were cut back, 0 bases at V and 0 bases at J, with 6 bases in the middle. CDR3 protein: CASSVAGNQETQYF. CDR3 bases: TGTGCCAGCAGCGTAGCTGGAAACCAAGAGACCCAGTACTTC.

This chain connects TRBV5-5 to TRBJ2-7; D call uncertain. The CDR3 length is 14 residues. V dropped 0 bases and J dropped 3 bases, with 10 bases sitting between them. CDR1 and CDR2 from the germline V gene are SGHKS and YYEKEE (reference sequence). The CDR3 region is CASSLGDFSYEQYF. In nucleotides, the CDR3 is TGTGCCAGCAGCTTGGGAGATTTTAGCTACGAGCAGTACTTC. Based on the CDR3 plus reference TRBV5-5 and TRBJ2-7, the full variable domain is DAGVTQSPTHLIKTRGQQVTLRCSPISGHKSVSWYQQVLGQGPQFIFQYYEKEERGRGNFPDRFSARQFPNYSSELNVNALLLGDSALYLCASSLGDFSYEQYFGPGTRLTVT.

This clonotype was seen only a few times. The chain combines TRBV18 with TRBJ2-5; the D is unclear. Trimming took off 1 base at V and 2 bases at J, with 20 bases between the two ends. The CDR3 totals 18 residues. Germline V gives CDR1 KGHSH, CDR2 LQKENI. The chain's CDR3 is CASSPRNVMGSGQETQYF. CDR3 DNA: TGTGCCAGCTCACCACGAAACGTAATGGGCAGTGGACAAGAGACCCAGTACTTC.

This clonotype came up a few times. V and J are TRBV6-2 or TRBV6-3 and TRBJ2-3; D not certain. The CDR3 is 13 residues long. V lost 6 bases and J 0 bases, leaving 7 bases between the germline ends. Germline V gives CDR1 MNHEY, CDR2 SVGEGT. CDR3 sequence (DNA): TGTGCCAGCAGAGCGACTAGCACAGATACGCAGTATTTT. Residues: CASRATSTDTQYF.

V usage is TRBV5-1 and J usage is TRBJ2-7; D ambiguous. V lost 0 bases, J lost 3 bases, and 10 bases lay in between. Germline CDR1 SGHRS, CDR2 YFSETQ. The CDR3 is made up of 14 amino acids. The CDR3 here is CASSLGNYIYEQYF. The CDR3 coding sequence is TGCGCCAGCAGCTTGGGAAACTATATCTACGAGCAGTACTTC.

In this sample, this clonotype turned up a few times. The gene calls are TRBV7-3 and TRBJ2-3; the match to TRBD1 covers 7 bases. Per the germline V gene, CDR1 is SGHTA and CDR2 is FQGTGA. With V trimmed by 5 bases and J by 3 bases, 14 bases remained unmatched. The CDR3 extends over 17 amino acids. The CDR3 region has the DNA TGTGCCAGCAGCCCATGGGCGAGAGGGGGCGCAACAGATACGCAGTATTTT. Its protein is CASSPWARGGATDTQYF. The full variable domain, completed using reference TRBV7-3 and TRBJ2-3, is GAGVSQTPSNKVTEKGKYVELRCDPISGHTALYWYRQSLGQGPEFLIYFQGTGAADDSGLPNDRFFAVRPEGSVSTLKIQRTERGDSAVYLCASSPWARGGATDTQYFGPGTRLTVL.

This clonotype occurred many times. V gene TRBV30 combines with J gene TRBJ2-7; TRBD1 agrees at 12 bases. This CDR3 comprises 14 residues. V shed 3 bases and J 8 bases; nucleotides not matched to a gene: 8. Germline CDR1 reads GTSNPN; CDR2 reads SVGIG (reference sequence). CDR3 in amino acids: CAWRGGTGGLKQYF. CDR3 bases: TGTGCCTGGAGGGGCGGGACAGGGGGCTTGAAGCAGTACTTC. The entire variable domain, with the rest obtained from reference TRBV30 and TRBJ2-7, is as follows: SQTIHQWPATLVQPVGSPLSLECTVEGTSNPNLYWYRQAAGRGLQLLFYSVGIGQISSEVPQNLSASRPQDRQFILSSKKLLLSDSGFYLCAWRGGTGGLKQYFGPGTRLTVT.